The clone carrying this T cell receptor (beta chain) came up a few times. The data were obtained in a study of T cell changes during pregnancy in multiple sclerosis. Germline V gene lookup returns CDR1 SGHDT and CDR2 YYEEEE. This CDR3 contains 14 residues. V lost 4 bases and J 5 bases, leaving 16 bases between the germline ends. Profiled with immunoSEQ multiplex PCR; TCRdb holds only in-frame clones, not every one. The table has tens of thousands of clones, around 94% seen once. V gene TRBV5-6 combines with J gene TRBJ2-7; D gene uncertain. The source is a female donor with multiple sclerosis, enrolled in a pregnancy study. Sequencing input: peripheral blood. The CDR3, as DNA: TGTGCCAGCAGCCCGGTCGGAAGGGCGAACGAGCAGTACTTC. Its protein product is CASSPVGRANEQYF.